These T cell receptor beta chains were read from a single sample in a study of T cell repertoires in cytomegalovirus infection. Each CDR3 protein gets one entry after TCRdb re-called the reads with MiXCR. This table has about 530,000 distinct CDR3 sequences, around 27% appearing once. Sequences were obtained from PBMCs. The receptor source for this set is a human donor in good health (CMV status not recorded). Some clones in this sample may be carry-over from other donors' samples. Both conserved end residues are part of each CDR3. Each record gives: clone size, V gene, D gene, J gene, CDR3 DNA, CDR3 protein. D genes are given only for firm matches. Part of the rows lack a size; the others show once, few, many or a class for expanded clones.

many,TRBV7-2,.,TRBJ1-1,TGTGCCAGCAGCAATAGGGTGTCCGGGGCCAACACTGAAGCTTTCTTT,CASSNRVSGANTEAFF
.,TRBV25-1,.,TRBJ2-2,TGTGCCAGCAGTCTGTACGGGCCGAACACCGGGGAGCTGTTTTTT,CASSLYGPNTGELFF
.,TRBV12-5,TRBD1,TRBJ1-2,TGTGCTAGTGGCCCCGGACAGGCGAATGGCTACACCTTC,CASGPGQANGYTF
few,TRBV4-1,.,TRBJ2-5,TGCGCCAGCAGCCAAGCCGGGACCCGGTACTTC,CASSQAGTRYF
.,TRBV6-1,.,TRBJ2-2,TGTGCCAGCAGGGGGGGACATACGAACACCGGGGAGCTGTTTTTT,CASRGGHTNTGELFF
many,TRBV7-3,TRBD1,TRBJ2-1,TGTGCCAGCAGCCCGGGACAGGGGTCCCACAATGAGCAGTTCTTC,CASSPGQGSHNEQFF
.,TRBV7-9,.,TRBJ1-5,TGTGCCAGCAGCGAAACGACAGGATGGAATCAGCCCCAGCATTTT,CASSETTGWNQPQHF
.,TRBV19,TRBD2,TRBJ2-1,TGTGCCAGTAGGGGAGCGGGAGTCTACAATGAGCAGTTCTTC,CASRGAGVYNEQFF
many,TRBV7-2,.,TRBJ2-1,TGTGCCAGCAGCTTAGCAAGCGGCGGGACGTGGGGTGAGCAGTTCTTC,CASSLASGGTWGEQFF
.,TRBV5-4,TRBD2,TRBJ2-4,TGTGCCAGCAGTTCTCTTACTAGCGGGACCGGCATTCAGTACTTC,CASSSLTSGTGIQYF
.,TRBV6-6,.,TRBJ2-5,TGTGCCAGCAGTTACGTTGTGGGGGAGACCCAGTACTTC,CASSYVVGETQYF
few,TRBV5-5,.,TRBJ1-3,TGTGCCAGCAGCTGGGAGCCATCTGGAAACACCATATATTTT,CASSWEPSGNTIYF
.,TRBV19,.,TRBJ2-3,TGTGCCAGTAGTATGGGGTTAGCTCGATCCACAAGCACAGATACGCAGTATTTT,CASSMGLARSTSTDTQYF
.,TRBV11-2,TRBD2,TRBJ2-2,TGTGCCAGCAGCAGGGGACTAGCGGGAGGTTTCACCGGGGAGCTGTTTTTT,CASSRGLAGGFTGELFF
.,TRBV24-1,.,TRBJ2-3,TGTGCCACAGAAGACACAGATACGCAGTATTTT,CATEDTDTQYF
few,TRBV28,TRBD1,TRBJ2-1,TGTGCCAGCATGCTGGGACAGGCGTCCAATGAGCAGTTCTTC,CASMLGQASNEQFF